This is a list of T cell receptor beta chains from one sample in a study of CD8+ T cells in alopecia areata. Clones were sequenced by immunoSEQ multiplex PCR, and TCRdb holds only the in-frame ones, with some missing. The sample lists 130,000 or so clones; approximately 60% were seen once. The sample consisted of CD4+ T cells sorted from blood, taken at week 4, from a patient treated with tofacitinib. Receptors originate from a human donor with alopecia areata. Each CDR3 is given with its conserved first and last residue. The order of the fields is D gene, V gene, J gene, clone size, CDR3 protein, CDR3 DNA. D genes are given only for firm matches. Clone size is stated in some rows and not others, as once, few, many or a class when expanded.

TRBD1	TRBV7-2	TRBJ2-3	.	CASSLVGQGTDTQYF	TGTGCCAGCAGCTTGGTGGGACAGGGAACAGATACGCAGTATTTT
TRBD2	TRBV6-5	TRBJ2-1	.	CASKRDREQFF	TGTGCCAGCAAGCGGGACCGTGAGCAGTTCTTC
.	TRBV10-3	TRBJ1-4	few	CAIGGGDEKLFF	TGTGCCATCGGGGGAGGGGATGAAAAACTGTTTTTT
.	TRBV11-3	TRBJ2-3	.	CASSPNEADTQYF	TGTGCCAGCAGCCCTAACGAGGCAGATACGCAGTATTTT
.	TRBV5-1	TRBJ2-2	.	CASSLFWLDTGELFF	TGCGCCAGCAGCTTGTTTTGGCTTGACACCGGGGAGCTGTTTTTT
.	TRBV10-3	TRBJ2-3	once	CAISEVEDTQYF	TGTGCCATCAGTGAGGTTGAAGATACGCAGTATTTT
.	TRBV10-3	TRBJ2-7	.	CAISVTLQAYEQYF	TGTGCCATCAGCGTGACCTTGCAGGCCTACGAGCAGTACTTC
.	TRBV7-2	TRBJ2-7	.	CASSPAGGNKEQYF	TGTGCCAGCAGCCCGGCCGGGGGTAATAAAGAGCAGTACTTC
.	TRBV19	TRBJ1-4	few	CASKGRHTEKLFF	TGTGCCAGTAAGGGCAGGCACACCGAAAAACTGTTTTTT
TRBD1	TRBV6-5	TRBJ1-5	few	CASSSGTGKRPQHF	TGTGCCAGCAGCTCCGGGACAGGGAAAAGGCCCCAGCATTTT
TRBD1	TRBV5-4	TRBJ2-5	.	CASSLVQGAMETQYF	TGTGCCAGCAGCTTGGTCCAGGGGGCTATGGAGACCCAGTACTTC
.	TRBV30	TRBJ1-5	.	CARTYLTRTESNQPQHF	TGTGCCCGGACTTACTTAACGAGGACAGAAAGCAATCAGCCCCAGCATTTT
TRBD1	TRBV7-3	TRBJ1-6	few	CASSLGTGHSPLHF	TGTGCCAGCAGCCTAGGGACAGGGCATTCACCCCTCCACTTT
.	TRBV7-2	TRBJ2-7	.	CASSPRGGDSYEQYF	TGTGCCAGCAGCCCACGGGGTGGGGACTCCTACGAGCAGTACTTC
TRBD1	TRBV29-1	TRBJ2-2	.	CSGEGTEIGELFF	TGCAGCGGAGAAGGGACAGAGATCGGGGAGCTGTTTTTT
.	TRBV28	TRBJ2-1	.	CASSMTGRAHEQFF	TGTGCCAGCAGCATGACAGGGAGGGCGCATGAGCAGTTCTTC
.	TRBV7-2	TRBJ1-2	once	CASSLLGGYTF	TGTGCCAGCAGCTTATTGGGTGGCTACACCTTC
.	TRBV4-3	TRBJ1-1	few	CASSQDAGKDTEAFF	TGCGCCAGCAGCCAAGATGCAGGGAAGGACACTGAAGCTTTCTTT
.	TRBV29-1	TRBJ2-7	.	CSVAEGPEVDEQYF	TGCAGCGTTGCCGAGGGGCCTGAGGTGGACGAGCAGTACTTC
TRBD1	TRBV7-2	TRBJ2-7	.	CASSLVFGQGEYEQYF	TGTGCCAGCAGCTTAGTTTTCGGACAGGGAGAATACGAGCAGTACTTC